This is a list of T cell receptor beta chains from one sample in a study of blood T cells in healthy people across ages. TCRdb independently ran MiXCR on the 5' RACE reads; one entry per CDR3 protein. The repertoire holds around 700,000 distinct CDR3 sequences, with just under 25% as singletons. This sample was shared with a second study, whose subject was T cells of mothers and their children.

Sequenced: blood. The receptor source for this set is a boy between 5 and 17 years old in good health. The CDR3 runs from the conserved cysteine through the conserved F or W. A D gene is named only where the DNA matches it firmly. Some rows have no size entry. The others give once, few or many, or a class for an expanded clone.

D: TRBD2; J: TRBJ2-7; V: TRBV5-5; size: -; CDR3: CASKQTSDTYEQYF; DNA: TGTGCCAGCAAGCAGACTAGCGATACCTACGAGCAGTACTTC
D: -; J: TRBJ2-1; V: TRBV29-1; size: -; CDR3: CSVEGLIVDEQFF; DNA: TGCAGCGTTGAAGGGCTGATCGTCGATGAGCAGTTCTTC
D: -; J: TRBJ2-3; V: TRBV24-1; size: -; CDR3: CATSDLYTGPDTQYF; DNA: TGTGCCACCAGTGATCTTTATACGGGACCAGATACGCAGTATTTT
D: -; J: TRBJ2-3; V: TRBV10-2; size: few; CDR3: CASCTASASTDTQYF; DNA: TGCGCCAGCTGTACAGCTAGCGCTAGCACAGATACGCAGTATTTT
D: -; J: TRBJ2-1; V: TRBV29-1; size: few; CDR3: CSVLGLAYNEQFF; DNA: TGCAGCGTGCTCGGGTTAGCCTACAATGAGCAGTTCTTC
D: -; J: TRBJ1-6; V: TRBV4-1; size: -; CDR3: CASSQELGQANSPLHF; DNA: TGCGCCAGCAGCCAAGAATTGGGTCAGGCGAATTCACCCCTCCACTTT
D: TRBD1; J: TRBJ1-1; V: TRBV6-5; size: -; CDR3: CASSTTGVSTEAFF; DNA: TGTGCCAGCAGTACTACAGGGGTGAGCACTGAAGCTTTCTTT
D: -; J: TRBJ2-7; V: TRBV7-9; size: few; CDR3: CASGLGQEFYEQYF; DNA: TGTGCCAGCGGCCTCGGACAAGAGTTTTACGAGCAGTACTTC
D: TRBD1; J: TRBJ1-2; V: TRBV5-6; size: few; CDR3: CASRQGYYGYTF; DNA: TGTGCCAGTAGACAGGGGTACTATGGCTACACCTTC
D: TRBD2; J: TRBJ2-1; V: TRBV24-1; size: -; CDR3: CATSELIAGGSNEQFF; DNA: TGTGCCACCAGTGAACTGATAGCGGGAGGGAGCAATGAGCAGTTCTTC
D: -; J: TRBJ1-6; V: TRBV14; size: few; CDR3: CASSQDLTGNSPLHF; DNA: TGTGCCAGCAGCCAAGATCTAACGGGCAATTCACCCCTCCACTTT
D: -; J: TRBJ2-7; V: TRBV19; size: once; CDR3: CASSGGDNPYEQYF; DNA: TGTGCCAGTAGTGGAGGGGACAATCCCTACGAGCAGTACTTC
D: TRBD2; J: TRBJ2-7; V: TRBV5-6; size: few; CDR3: CASSPLGLVHEQYF; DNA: TGTGCCAGCAGCCCACTCGGACTAGTCCACGAGCAGTACTTC
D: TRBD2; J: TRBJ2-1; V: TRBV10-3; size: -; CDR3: CAISTGTRTYNEQFF; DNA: TGTGCCATCAGTACCGGGACTAGGACCTACAATGAGCAGTTCTTC
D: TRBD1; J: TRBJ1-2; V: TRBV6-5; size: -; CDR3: CASTSVAGGRYGYTF; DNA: TGTGCCAGCACCAGTGTGGCAGGGGGTCGCTATGGCTACACCTTC
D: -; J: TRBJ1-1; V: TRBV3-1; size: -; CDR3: CASSQERTEAFF; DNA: TGTGCCAGCAGCCAAGAACGTACGGAAGCTTTCTTT
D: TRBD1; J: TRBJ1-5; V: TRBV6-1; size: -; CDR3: CASSPGQGVASNQPQHF; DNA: TGTGCCAGCAGTCCAGGACAGGGCGTCGCGAGCAATCAGCCCCAGCATTTT